Listed here are 8 T cell receptor beta chains from one sample, sequenced in a study of cytomegalovirus exposure and HLA in healthy donors. The PCR was carried out with 60 Vbeta primers and 13 Jbeta primers. TCRdb keeps only in-frame clones here, not all; method: immunoSEQ multiplex PCR. The sample consists of fewer than 200,000 clones, roughly four fifths of them appearing once. Sequencing was done on a sample of PBMCs. The receptors originated from a man aged 45-65 years in good health and CMV-seronegative.

V and J are TRBV29-1 and TRBJ2-3; D might be TRBD1 (5 bases). This CDR3 contains 15 residues. V was shortened by 1 base and J by 0 bases, with 11 bases between the two germline ends. The V gene's germline CDR1 is SQVTM and CDR2 ANQGSEA. CDR3 sequence: CSVEGRAGSTDTQYF. The CDR3, as DNA: TGCAGCGTTGAAGGCCGGGCAGGGAGCACAGATACGCAGTATTTT.

The J gene is TRBJ2-7, the V gene TRBV4-1; 11 bases agree with TRBD1. Germline assignment: CDR1 MGHRA and CDR2 YSYEKL. The CDR3 has 15 amino acids. V was clipped by 4 bases and J by 5 bases; unmatched bases: 7. CDR3 in amino acids: CASSLPGQGVNEQYF. The CDR3 DNA reads as TGCGCCAGCAGCCTACCGGGACAGGGGGTCAACGAGCAGTACTTC.

This rearrangement joins TRBV19 to TRBJ1-4, with TRBD1 matching 7 bases. The CDR3 totals 15 residues. CDR1 and CDR2 from the germline V gene are LNHDA and SQIVND (reference sequence). V shed 4 bases, J shed 6 bases, and the junction held 8 bases outside the gene matches. The CDR3 DNA follows: TGTGCCAGTAGTAGACAGGGAAGAGGGTATGAAAAACTGTTTTTT. Translation: CASSRQGRGYEKLFF.

This chain links TRBV6-6 with TRBJ1-2, with 10 bases fitting TRBD1. Germline CDR1 MNHNY, CDR2 SVGAGI (reference sequence). The CDR3 length is 15 residues. The junction had 9 bases not matched to a gene; V was cut back by 5 bases and J by 6 bases. In DNA, the CDR3 is TGTGCCAGCAGTCCACCGGGACAGGGGACCCATGGCTACACCTTC. Translated, it gives CASSPPGQGTHGYTF.

The DNA for the CDR3 is TGTGCCAGCAGTCTACCAGGGGGTGACACCGGGGAGCTGTTTTTT. This sequence encodes CASSLPGGDTGELFF. This chain connects TRBV6-5 to TRBJ2-2, with 7 positions matching TRBD1. V was pared by 5 bases and J by 3 bases, with 6 bases of the junction left unmatched. Germline CDR1 and CDR2: MNHEY and SVGAGI. This CDR3 is 15 amino acids long.

The V and J genes are TRBV30 and TRBJ2-7; 10 bases map to TRBD2. The CDR3 runs 12 residues. Germline CDR1 is GTSNPN and CDR2 is SVGIG (reference sequence). V was pared by 2 bases and J by 10 bases, with 5 bases of the junction left unmatched. The CDR3 DNA follows: TGTGCCTGGAGTTTTCCTAGCGGGGGACAGTACTTC. As protein: CAWSFPSGGQYF.

The chain is built from TRBV7-9 and TRBJ1-2; D is possibly TRBD1 (5 bases). Germline V gives CDR1 SEHNR, CDR2 FQNEAQ (reference sequence). The CDR3 covers 13 residues. The V end lost 3 bases, the J end lost 4 bases, and 9 bases lay between the germline ends. The CDR3 region has the DNA TGTGCCAGCAGCTTGCCAGGGATCTATGGCTACACCTTC. This translates into CASSLPGIYGYTF.

J is TRBJ2-7 and V is TRBV2; 12 positions match TRBD2. The V segment lost 7 bases and the J segment 2 bases; nucleotides outside the gene matches: 6. The CDR3 loop spans 15 amino acids. Germline V lookup: CDR1 SNHLY, CDR2 FYNNEI. CDR3 nucleotides: TGTGCCAGCACCTCGGGACTAGCGGGCCCCTACGAGCAGTACTTC. Protein: CASTSGLAGPYEQYF.